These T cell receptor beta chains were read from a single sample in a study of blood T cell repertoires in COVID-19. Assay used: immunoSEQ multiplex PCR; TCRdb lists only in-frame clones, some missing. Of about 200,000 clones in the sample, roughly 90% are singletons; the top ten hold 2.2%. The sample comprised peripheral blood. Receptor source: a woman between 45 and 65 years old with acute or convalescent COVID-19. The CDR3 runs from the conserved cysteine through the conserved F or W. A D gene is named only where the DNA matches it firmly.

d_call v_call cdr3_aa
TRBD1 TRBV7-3 CASSSGTGAGNTIYF
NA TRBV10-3 CAISEYGGGPRHEQFF
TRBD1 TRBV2 CASSWGQEGEQYF
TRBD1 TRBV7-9 CASSTVGQGAYEQYF
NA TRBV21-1 CASSAQLAGGPWEQYF
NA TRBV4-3 CASSQDVTGYNEQFF
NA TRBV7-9 CASSFNIRGKETQYF
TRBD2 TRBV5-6 CASSLEGISGFYEQYF
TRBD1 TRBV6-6 CASTEVDRVQPQHF
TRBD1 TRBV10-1 CASSQGQGFYNEQFF
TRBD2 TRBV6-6 CAGPSGGGTQYF
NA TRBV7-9 CASSSDTSYEQYF
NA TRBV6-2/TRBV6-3 CASSSVGTPAGSQYF
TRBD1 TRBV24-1 CATSDWGQGPYNEQFF
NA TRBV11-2 CASSLDRGQPQHF
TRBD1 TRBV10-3 CAITRQGASYEQYF
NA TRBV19 CASTSGRTYGTEAFF
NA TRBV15 CATSRDRAGGYTF
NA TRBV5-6 CASSPRGYEKLFF
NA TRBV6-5 CASSQAGANGYTF
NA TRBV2 CASSEEGRTEAFF
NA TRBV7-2 CASSPHYEQYF
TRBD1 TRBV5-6 CASSAGTGDSNQPQHF
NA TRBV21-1 CASSKGTGKRYGYTF
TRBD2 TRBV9 CASSVYPTSVFGELFF
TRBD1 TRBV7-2 CASSPDRGTEKLFF
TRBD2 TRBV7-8 CASSLVGLAGYNEQFF
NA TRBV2 CASSEGQVYGYTF
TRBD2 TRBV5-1 CASRGGTTYPISTDTQYF
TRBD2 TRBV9 CASSTPSGGDYNEQFF
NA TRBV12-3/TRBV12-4 CASSPQETQYF
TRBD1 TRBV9 CASSGTGGKNYGYTF
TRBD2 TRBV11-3 CASSLVGGSGTNEQFF
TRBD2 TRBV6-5 CASSYGGLTPYEQYF
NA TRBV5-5 CASSLEGGAAYNEQFF
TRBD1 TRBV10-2 CASSDYRGFNYGYTF
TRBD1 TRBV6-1 CASSEGTGLGETQYF
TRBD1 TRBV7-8 CATGQGSYNEQFF
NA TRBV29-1 CSVAWGVGELFF
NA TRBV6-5 CASTPGGNQPQHF
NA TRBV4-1 CASSPGLRNWDEQYF
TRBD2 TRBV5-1 CASSELAVHNEQFF
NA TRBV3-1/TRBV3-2 CASRPGVRGNEQFF
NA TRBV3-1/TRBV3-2 CASSQHGGGPRSEQFF
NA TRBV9 CASSFDSSTDTQYF
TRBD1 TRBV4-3 CASSTRTGSGQPQHF
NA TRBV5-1 CASSSGGSSYEQYF
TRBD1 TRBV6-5 CASSSTGVEQYF
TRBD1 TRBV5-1 CASSNRTGPNSPLHF
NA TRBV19 CASSIDAGNTGELFF
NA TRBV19 CASSLRGIDTEAFF
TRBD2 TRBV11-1 CASSIGTSGDNEQFF
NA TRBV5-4 CASSLGRTINGNEQYF